This TCR beta chain derives from a study of PD-L1 blockade in urothelial cancer (dated by TCRdb to between 2016 and 2019). Some background on the complete study: Therapy was started at some point between 2012 and 2014 for all patients, and atezolizumab 1,200 mg was administered intravenously every 3 weeks. About 85% of the roughly 29 patients were identified as males with urothelial cancer of bladder origin, and a prior smoking history was reported by 18 of 29 patients. Patients had an ECOG performance status of 0 or 1 and had received between 0 and 3 prior chemotherapy regimens. Blood samples were analyzed at two time points: 3 weeks after treatment start (second dose) and 6 weeks after treatment start. Blood samples gave a median of 141,255 T cells and approximately 80,000 unique TCRs, with a median clonality of around 0.074. The study was an exploratory multi-omic analysis of somatic, immune and clinical correlates of response to PD-L1 blockade with atezolizumab in urothelial cancer. TCR sequencing covered pretreatment tumor samples and matched, serially collected peripheral blood taken before and after atezolizumab treatment. Durable clinical benefit was defined as progression-free survival longer than 6 months, and TCR features were also tested against progression-free and overall survival. In the same patients who had TCR sequencing, pretreatment tumors also underwent whole exome sequencing and RNA sequencing. Nine or ten patients reached durable clinical benefit, while 15 to 20 patients did not. Pretreatment blood TCR-seq was available for 30 or so patients, at least one posttreatment blood collection was obtained for roughly 24 patients, and tumor TCR-seq was available for roughly 24 patients. Overall study outcomes, separate from this receptor: Small sample size (n ≈ 30) and many exploratory analyses mean the results are intended to be hypothesis-generating. Improved progression-free and overall survival was found to be associated with pretreatment peripheral blood TCR clonality below the median. Greater expansion of tumor-associated TCR clones in peripheral blood 3 weeks after the start of treatment was observed in patients with durable benefit (n of about 21, p = 0.022).

The time point label on this specimen signifies: peripheral blood 6 weeks after treatment start. The cohort included 29 patients with locally advanced or metastatic urothelial carcinoma who were treated at Memorial Sloan Kettering on a trial protocol. Peripheral blood mononuclear cells were collected pretreatment and during treatment, with between 1 and 8 total time points obtained per patient. The Qiagen DNeasy Blood extraction kit was used to purify genomic DNA from total PBMCs and tumor samples. Collected pretreatment and during treatment, PBMCs were isolated and stored as previously described. The germline V gene provides CDR1 SGHTA and CDR2 FQGTGA. Trimming removed 0 bases from V and 9 bases from J, leaving 12 bases between the germline ends. From cysteine to phenylalanine, the CDR3 is 14 amino acids long. Just CDR3 DNA is preserved here, 42 bases in frame from base 1. As regards this clone: Its antigen is currently not known. No qualities accompany the bases; no much larger clone lies one base away.

Synthetic TCR analog templates were spiked into each PCR so that absolute template abundance could be estimated from read counts. The immunoSEQ assay used bias-controlled V and J gene primers to amplify TCRbeta CDR3 regions from genomic DNA. Sequencing of rearranged TCRbeta segments was performed at approximately 20X coverage. The study's own analysis went as follows. Sequencing errors were corrected by clustering, and CDR3s were annotated against IMGT so that V, D and J genes could be assigned. Downstream analyses used only productive TCRbeta rearrangements and left out out-of-frame or stop-codon sequences. To compute clonality, Shannon entropy was normalized by the log of the number of unique productive sequences and then subtracted from one. Fisher's exact test with Benjamini-Hochberg correction, using a cutoff of adjusted p below 0.01, was how clones that differed between time points or between blood and tumor were identified. Drawn from immuneACCESS, this table holds only the in-frame rearrangements with V and J called that TCRdb kept. Clones are partly lost; checked studies trace under half to an unresolved V gene and leave the rest unexplained. V, J and clone size are taken as reported in that table, and D and trimming were inferred from the DNA itself. This sample holds about 36,000 clones; about 80% were observed only once. Of the sample, 10% to 13% is held by the ten largest clones.

The chain was built from TRBV7-3 and TRBJ2-1; a tentative D call is TRBD2 (5 bases match). The clonotype comes from a man aged 35 to 55 with urothelial cancer. This material consisted of PBMCs, taken around atezolizumab (anti-PD-L1) treatment. The CDR3 here reads CASSLTVDSSEQFF. The DNA is TGTGCCAGCAGCTTAACGGTGGACTCAAGTGAGCAGTTCTTC.